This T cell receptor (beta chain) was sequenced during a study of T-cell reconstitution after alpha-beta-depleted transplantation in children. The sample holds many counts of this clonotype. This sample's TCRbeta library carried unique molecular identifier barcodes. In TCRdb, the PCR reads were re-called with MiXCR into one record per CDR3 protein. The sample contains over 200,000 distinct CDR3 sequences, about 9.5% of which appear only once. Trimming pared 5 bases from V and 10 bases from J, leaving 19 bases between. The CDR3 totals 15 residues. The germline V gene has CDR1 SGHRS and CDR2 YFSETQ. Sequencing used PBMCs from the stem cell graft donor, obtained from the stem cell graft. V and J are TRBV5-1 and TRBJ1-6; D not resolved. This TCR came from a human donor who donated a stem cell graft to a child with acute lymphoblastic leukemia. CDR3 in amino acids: CASSDFEASRSPLHF. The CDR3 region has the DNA TGCGCCAGCAGTGACTTTGAGGCGTCGAGATCACCCCTCCACTTT.